The source of this T cell receptor (beta chain) is a study of cytomegalovirus exposure and HLA in healthy donors. The PCR used 60 Vbeta and 13 Jbeta primers. Assay: immunoSEQ multiplex PCR; the TCRdb copy retains only in-frame clones and omits some. The sample includes 120,000 to 150,000 clones, 80% of them seen just once. CDR1 is MNHEY and CDR2 is SMNVEV in the germline V gene (reference sequence). The CDR3 is made up of 15 amino acids. V lost 5 bases and J lost 6, with 17 bases in between. Sequenced input: PBMCs. The TCR was taken from a female donor in good health and CMV-seronegative. This chain uses TRBV27 with TRBJ2-1, with D perhaps TRBD2 (6 bases). CDR3 in amino acids: CASSGLLAQGNEQFF. In DNA, the CDR3 is TGTGCCAGCAGTGGCCTACTAGCTCAGGGCAATGAGCAGTTCTTC.